This entry is about one T cell receptor beta chain. As processed by the authors: Researchers report that nucleated cell counts were estimated from reference gene primer amplification. The protocol was immunoSEQ multiplex PCR, while the TCRdb copy is restricted to in-frame clones and leaves out a portion. V, J and clone size derive from that table, while D and trimming were established from the DNA sequence. This sample has approximately 450,000 clones, with 87% found just once. This entry comes from a study of blood T cell repertoires in COVID-19. The CDR3 covers 14 residues. Germline V gene sequence: CDR1 LNHDA, CDR2 SQIVND (reference sequence). Trimming removed 8 bases from V and 3 bases from J; junction bases left unmatched: 6.

This receptor was obtained from a woman between 18 and 30 years old with acute COVID-19. The rearrangement uses TRBV19 and TRBJ2-2, with 7 bases identical to TRBD1. The sequencing input was PBMCs or T cells enriched from blood (not recorded which). The CDR3, as DNA: TGTGCCAGTGTTCCGGGACAGTACACCGGGGAGCTGTTTTTT. It yields the protein CASVPGQYTGELFF.